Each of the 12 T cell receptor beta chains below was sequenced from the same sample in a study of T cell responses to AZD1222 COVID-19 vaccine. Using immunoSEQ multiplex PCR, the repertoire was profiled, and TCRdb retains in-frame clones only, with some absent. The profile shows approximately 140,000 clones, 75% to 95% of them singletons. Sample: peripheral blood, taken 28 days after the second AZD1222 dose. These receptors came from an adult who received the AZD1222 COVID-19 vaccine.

CDR3 DNA: TGTGCCAGCAGTGAATGGCTGCCTTCCTCTGGAAACACCATATATTTT. Translation: CASSEWLPSSGNTIYF. This chain links TRBV2 with TRBJ1-3; D ambiguous. Trimming stripped 2 bases from V and 0 bases from J, with 11 bases between. Germline V gives CDR1 SNHLY, CDR2 FYNNEI. The CDR3 extends over 16 amino acids.

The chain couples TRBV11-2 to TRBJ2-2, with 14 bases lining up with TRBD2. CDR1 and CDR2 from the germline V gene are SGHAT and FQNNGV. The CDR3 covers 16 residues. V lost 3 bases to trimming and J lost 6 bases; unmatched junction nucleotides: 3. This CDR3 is CASSFRLAGGAGELFF. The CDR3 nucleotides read TGTGCCAGCAGCTTCCGACTAGCGGGAGGGGCCGGGGAGCTGTTTTTT. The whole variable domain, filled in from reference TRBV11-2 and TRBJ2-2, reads EAGVAQSPRYKIIEKRQSVAFWCNPISGHATLYWYQQILGQGPKLLIQFQNNGVVDDSQLPKDRFSAERLKGVDSTLKIQPAKLEDSAVYLCASSFRLAGGAGELFFGEGSRLTVL.

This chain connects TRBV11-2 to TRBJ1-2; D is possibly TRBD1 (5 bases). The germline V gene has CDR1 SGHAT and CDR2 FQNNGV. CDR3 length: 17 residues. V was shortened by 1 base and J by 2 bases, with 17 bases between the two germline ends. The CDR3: CASSLASSGVGNYGYTF. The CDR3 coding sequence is TGTGCCAGCAGCTTAGCGTCGTCGGGGGTAGGGAACTATGGCTACACCTTC.

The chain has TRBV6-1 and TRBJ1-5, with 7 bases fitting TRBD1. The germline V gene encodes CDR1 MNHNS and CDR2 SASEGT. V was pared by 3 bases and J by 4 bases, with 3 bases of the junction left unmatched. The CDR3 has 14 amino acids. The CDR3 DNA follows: TGTGCCAGCAGTGACGGGACAGTTAATCAGCCCCAGCATTTT. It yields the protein CASSDGTVNQPQHF.

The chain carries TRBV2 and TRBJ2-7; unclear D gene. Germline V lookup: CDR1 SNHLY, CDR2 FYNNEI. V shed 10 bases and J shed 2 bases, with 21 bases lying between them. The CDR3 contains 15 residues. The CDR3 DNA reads TGTGCCACCCACGACCCGGCGGCAGGTCCCTACGAGCAGTACTTC. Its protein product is CATHDPAAGPYEQYF.

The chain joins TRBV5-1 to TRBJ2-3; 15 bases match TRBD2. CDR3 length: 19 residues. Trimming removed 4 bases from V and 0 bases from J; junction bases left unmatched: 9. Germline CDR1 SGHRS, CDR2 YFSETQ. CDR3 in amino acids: CASSTGLAGGISSTDTQYF. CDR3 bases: TGCGCCAGCAGCACGGGACTAGCGGGAGGTATTTCTAGCACAGATACGCAGTATTTT.

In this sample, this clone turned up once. DNA for the CDR3: TGTGCCAGCAGCTTAGTCCCAGCCACTGAAGCTTTCTTT. It codes for CASSLVPATEAFF. The chain recombines TRBV7-9 with TRBJ1-1; D remains unclear. The germline V and J ends were trimmed by 1 base and 4 bases, with 7 bases remaining between them. The germline gives CDR1 SEHNR, CDR2 FQNEAQ (reference sequence). The CDR3 is 13 residues long.

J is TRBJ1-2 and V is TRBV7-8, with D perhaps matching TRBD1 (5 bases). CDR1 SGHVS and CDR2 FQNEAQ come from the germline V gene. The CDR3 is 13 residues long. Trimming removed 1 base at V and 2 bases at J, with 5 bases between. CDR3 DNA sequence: TGTGCCAGCAGCTTAGGACAGAACTATGGCTACACCTTC. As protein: CASSLGQNYGYTF. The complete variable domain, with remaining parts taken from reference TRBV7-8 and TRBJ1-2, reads GAGVSQSPRYKVAKRGQDVALRCDPISGHVSLFWYQQALGQGPEFLTYFQNEAQLDKSGLPSDRFFAERPEGSVSTLKIQRTQQEDSAVYLCASSLGQNYGYTFGSGTRLTVV.

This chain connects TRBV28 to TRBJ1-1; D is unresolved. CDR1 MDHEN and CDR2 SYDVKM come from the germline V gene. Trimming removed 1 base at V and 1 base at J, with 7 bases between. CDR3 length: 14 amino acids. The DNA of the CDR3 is TGTGCCAGCAGTTTATCGGGCCGGAACACTGAAGCTTTCTTT. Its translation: CASSLSGRNTEAFF. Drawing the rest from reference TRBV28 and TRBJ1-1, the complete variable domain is DVKVTQSSRYLVKRTGEKVFLECVQDMDHENMFWYRQDPGLGLRLIYFSYDVKMKEKGDIPEGYSVSREKKERFSLILESASTNQTSMYLCASSLSGRNTEAFFGQGTRLTVV.

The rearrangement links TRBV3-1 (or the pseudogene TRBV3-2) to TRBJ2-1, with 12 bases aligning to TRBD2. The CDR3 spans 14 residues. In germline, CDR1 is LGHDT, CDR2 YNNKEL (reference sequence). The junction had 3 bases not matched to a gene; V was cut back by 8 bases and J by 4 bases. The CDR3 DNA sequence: TGTGCCAGCCTAGGACTAGCGGGATACAATGAGCAGTTCTTC. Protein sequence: CASLGLAGYNEQFF.

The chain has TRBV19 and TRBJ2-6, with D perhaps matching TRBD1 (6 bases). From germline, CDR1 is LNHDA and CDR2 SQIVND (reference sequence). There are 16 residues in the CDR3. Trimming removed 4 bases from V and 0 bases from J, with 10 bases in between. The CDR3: CASSTDRISGANVLTF. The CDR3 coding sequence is TGTGCCAGTAGTACCGACAGGATCTCTGGGGCCAACGTCCTGACTTTC.

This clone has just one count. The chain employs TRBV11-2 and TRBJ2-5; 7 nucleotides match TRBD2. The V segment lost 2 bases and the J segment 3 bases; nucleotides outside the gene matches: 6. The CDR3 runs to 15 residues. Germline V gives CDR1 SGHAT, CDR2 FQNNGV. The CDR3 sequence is CASSLIPSGEETQYF. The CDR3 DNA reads TGTGCCAGCAGCTTAATCCCTAGCGGTGAAGAGACCCAGTACTTC.